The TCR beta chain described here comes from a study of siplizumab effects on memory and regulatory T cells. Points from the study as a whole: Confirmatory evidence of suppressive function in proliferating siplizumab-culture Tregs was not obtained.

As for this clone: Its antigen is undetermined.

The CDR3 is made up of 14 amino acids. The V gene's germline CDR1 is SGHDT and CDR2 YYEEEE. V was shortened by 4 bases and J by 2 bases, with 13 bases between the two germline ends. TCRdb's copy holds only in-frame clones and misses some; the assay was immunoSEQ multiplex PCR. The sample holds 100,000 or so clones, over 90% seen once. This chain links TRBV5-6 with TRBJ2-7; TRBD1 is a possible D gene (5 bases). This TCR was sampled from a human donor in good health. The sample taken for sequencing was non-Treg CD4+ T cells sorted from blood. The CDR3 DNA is TGTGCCAGCAGCGTAAAGGGGAACCCCTACGAGCAGTACTTC. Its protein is CASSVKGNPYEQYF.